This TCR beta chain was profiled in a study of siplizumab effects on memory and regulatory T cells. A few donor pairs also had unstimulated CD4+ and CD8+ naive and memory subsets sequenced. The repertoire was sequenced with immunoSEQ multiplex PCR; TCRdb's copy has only in-frame clones and lacks some. This table holds some 62,000 clones, around four fifths found once. This CDR3 comprises 15 residues. Trimming shortened V by 3 bases and J by 4 bases, and 13 bases separated the two germline ends. Germline CDR1 is SGHRS and CDR2 is YFSETQ. Input material: memory CD4+ T cells sorted from blood. The source of this sequence is a human donor in good health. The chain joins TRBV5-1 to TRBJ1-4; D gene uncertain. The CDR3 DNA is TGCGCCAGCAGCTCCGGACGGAGCCTTAATGAAAAACTGTTTTTT. Its protein product is CASSSGRSLNEKLFF.